These 12 T cell receptor beta chains came from one sample sequenced in a study of blood T cell repertoires in COVID-19. The protocol was immunoSEQ multiplex PCR, while the TCRdb copy is restricted to in-frame clones and leaves out a portion. The sample has 200,000 or so clones, around 82% seen once. Sequencing was performed on PBMCs or T cells enriched from blood (not recorded which). All receptors come from a woman between 40 and 50 years old with acute COVID-19.

The rearrangement uses TRBV30 and TRBJ1-4, with D hard to call. Trimming pared 4 bases from V and 2 bases from J, leaving 11 bases between. Germline assignment: CDR1 GTSNPN and CDR2 SVGIG (reference sequence). This CDR3 has 14 amino acids. The CDR3 loop reads CAWMGTATNEKLFF. CDR3 nucleotide sequence: TGTGCCTGGATGGGTACAGCCACTAATGAAAAACTGTTTTTT.

This rearrangement joins TRBV2 to TRBJ1-2; no firm D call. This CDR3 has 11 residues. V lost 7 bases and J lost 7, with 10 bases in between. The germline V gene has CDR1 SNHLY and CDR2 FYNNEI. CDR3 protein: CASNLVGGYTF. The CDR3 DNA is TGTGCCAGCAACCTCGTCGGTGGCTACACCTTC.

J is TRBJ2-2 and V is TRBV2; the match to TRBD1 covers 7 bases. Trimming took 2 bases from V and 3 from J; bases not matched to a gene: 3. The CDR3 has 15 residues. The V gene's germline CDR1 is SNHLY and CDR2 FYNNEI. CDR3 protein: CASSERDRDTGELFF. The CDR3 nucleotides read TGTGCCAGCAGTGAACGGGACAGAGACACCGGGGAGCTGTTTTTT.

The V call is TRBV28, the J call TRBJ1-6; no reliable D call. Germline V CDR1 and CDR2: MDHEN, SYDVKM. The CDR3 is 16 residues long. Trimming took off 3 bases at V and 5 bases at J, with 14 bases between the two ends. The CDR3 sequence is CASSFFRGINNSPLHF. The CDR3 nucleotides read TGTGCCAGCAGTTTCTTCAGAGGGATTAATAATTCACCCCTCCACTTT. The full variable domain, its missing parts supplied by reference TRBV28 and TRBJ1-6, is DVKVTQSSRYLVKRTGEKVFLECVQDMDHENMFWYRQDPGLGLRLIYFSYDVKMKEKGDIPEGYSVSREKKERFSLILESASTNQTSMYLCASSFFRGINNSPLHFGNGTRLTVT.

V gene TRBV6-5 combines with J gene TRBJ2-1, with 11 bases aligning to TRBD2. This CDR3 region has 16 residues. The V segment lost 0 bases and the J segment 4 bases; nucleotides outside the gene matches: 2. Per germline, CDR1 MNHEY and CDR2 SVGAGI. This chain's CDR3 is CASSYSTSGVYNEQFF. The CDR3 DNA follows: TGTGCCAGCAGTTACTCGACTAGCGGGGTGTACAATGAGCAGTTCTTC.

The rearrangement uses TRBV6-5 and TRBJ2-1, with D maybe TRBD2 (5 bases). Trimming removed 8 bases from V and 0 bases from J, with 11 bases in between. Per germline, CDR1 MNHEY and CDR2 SVGAGI. The CDR3 loop spans 14 amino acids. This chain's CDR3 is CASAPTSSYNEQFF. The DNA of the CDR3 is TGTGCCAGCGCCCCTACTAGCTCCTACAATGAGCAGTTCTTC.

The chain has TRBV15 and TRBJ2-1; 7 bases map to TRBD2. V shed 3 bases and J 4 bases; nucleotides not matched to a gene: 9. This CDR3 is built from 16 residues. CDR1 LNHNV and CDR2 YYDKDF come from the germline V gene (reference sequence). Here the CDR3 reads CATSRGGVQVYNEQFF. Written as DNA, the CDR3 is TGTGCCACCAGCAGGGGGGGGGTTCAGGTATACAATGAGCAGTTCTTC.

The chain joins TRBV18 to TRBJ2-7, with TRBD1 matching over 7 bases. Germline CDR1 is KGHSH and CDR2 is LQKENI. The CDR3 sequence is 14 residues long. After removal of 6 bases from V and 5 bases from J, the junction contained 10 bases not matched to a gene. CDR3 sequence reads: CASSQQGYVNEQYF. CDR3 in DNA: TGTGCCAGCTCCCAACAGGGGTATGTCAACGAGCAGTACTTC.

The CDR3 DNA is TGTGCCAGCAGCGTAGGTAGCGGGAGGGTCTCCTACGAGCAGTACTTC. Translation: CASSVGSGRVSYEQYF. V and J are TRBV9 and TRBJ2-7; 11 bases are shared with TRBD2. The V gene end was trimmed by 0 bases and the J gene end by 0 bases; junction bases not matched to a gene: 2. Germline assignment: CDR1 SGDLS and CDR2 YYNGEE. The CDR3 extends over 16 amino acids.

This clone was picked up one time. The chain carries TRBV19 and TRBJ2-1; 11 bases agree with TRBD2. The germline gives CDR1 LNHDA, CDR2 SQIVND (reference sequence). The ends lost 1 base at V and 5 bases at J; junction bases unmatched: 7. The CDR3 sequence is 17 residues long. This CDR3 reads CASSIGPGLAVNNEQFF. The DNA of the CDR3 is TGTGCCAGTAGTATAGGGCCGGGACTAGCGGTAAACAATGAGCAGTTCTTC.

This sequence joins TRBV6-1 and TRBJ1-1, with D tentatively TRBD1 (5 bases). The CDR3 is made up of 13 amino acids. Trimming removed 3 bases at V and 11 bases at J, with 16 bases between. From germline, CDR1 is MNHNS and CDR2 SASEGT. The CDR3 DNA reads as TGTGCCAGCAGTGACCGGGGGGGAGCTAGGGCTTTCTTT. It yields the protein CASSDRGGARAFF.

The J gene is TRBJ1-4, the V gene TRBV19; TRBD1 aligns across 7 bases. CDR3 size: 16 residues. Germline assignment: CDR1 LNHDA and CDR2 SQIVND (reference sequence). The ends lost 5 bases at V and 4 bases at J; junction bases unmatched: 10. The CDR3 coding sequence is TGTGCCAGTAGTCCCCCGCCGACAGGGATTAATGAAAAACTGTTTTTT. Translated: CASSPPPTGINEKLFF.